This TCR beta chain was documented in a study of blood T cell repertoires in COVID-19. Across the whole study: COVID-19 samples from acute and convalescent phases originated in the United States, Italy and Spain.

Sequencing used immunoSEQ multiplex PCR; TCRdb keeps in-frame clones, though not all of them. The data hold 100,000 to 150,000 clones, with 86% observed a single time. CDR3 length: 14 amino acids. V dropped 6 bases and J dropped 0 bases, with 8 bases sitting between them. Germline V gene data show CDR1 as SNHLY and CDR2 as FYNNEI. Which cohort a participant joined came from the clinical history participants gave. Resolution of symptoms, clearance, or two negative PCRs was present in recovered Cohort 3 donors. This sequence originates from a woman aged 45-59 years who had recovered from COVID-19. What was sequenced was PBMCs or T cells enriched from blood (not recorded which). The chain uses TRBV2 and TRBJ2-2; TRBD2 might be the D (5 bases). The CDR3 bases are TGTGCCAGCAGCGGGGTCGCGAACACCGGGGAGCTGTTTTTT. It specifies CASSGVANTGELFF. Complete variable domain (other parts from reference TRBV2 and TRBJ2-2): EPEVTQTPSHQVTQMGQEVILRCVPISNHLYFYWYRQILGQKVEFLVSFYNNEISEKSEIFDDQFSVERPDGSNFTLKIRSTKLEDSAMYFCASSGVANTGELFFGEGSRLTVL.